Below, 10 T cell receptor beta chains from the same sample are listed, as sequenced in a study of blood T cell repertoires in COVID-19 (TCRdb year 2020). The library was produced with the immunoSEQ multiplex PCR assay. TCRdb re-hosts the immuneACCESS table, in-frame sequences only. Its copies lack some clones; in the studies checked, an unresolved V gene accounts for under half of them, and the cause for the rest is not known. The sample yields about 160,000 clones; more than 75% were counted once. 18% of the sample rests with the top ten. The sequenced sample consisted of peripheral blood. The source of these receptors is a man in his sixties with active or convalescent COVID-19.

The rearrangement joins TRBV29-1 to TRBJ1-2, with TRBD1 matching 8 bases. There are 14 residues in the CDR3. Germline V gene data show CDR1 as SQVTM and CDR2 as ANQGSEA. The J segment lost 7 bases and the V segment lost 6 bases, leaving 13 bases of the junction unmatched. CDR3 DNA: TGCAGCGTCGACAGGGGTTCTCGGTTCGCTGGCTACACCTTC. Its translation is CSVDRGSRFAGYTF.

The chain links TRBV19 to TRBJ2-7, with 11 bases lining up with TRBD1. The CDR3 runs 15 residues. Germline V gene data show CDR1 as LNHDA and CDR2 as SQIVND (reference sequence). With V trimmed by 6 bases and J by 7 bases, 11 bases remained unmatched. The CDR3 sequence is CASSLTGQGAREQYF. The CDR3 bases are TGTGCCAGTAGCCTTACAGGACAGGGGGCGAGAGAGCAGTACTTC. The complete variable domain, with remaining parts taken from reference TRBV19 and TRBJ2-7, reads DGGITQSPKYLFRKEGQNVTLSCEQNLNHDAMYWYRQDPGQGLRLIYYSQIVNDFQKGDIAEGYSVSREKKESFPLTVTSAQKNPTAFYLCASSLTGQGAREQYFGPGTRLTVT.

CDR3 in DNA: TGTGCCAGCACCACGGACAGGGTGAGGGGCTACACCTTC. Its translation: CASTTDRVRGYTF. This sequence joins TRBV7-2 and TRBJ1-2; the match to TRBD1 covers 8 bases. The CDR3 runs to 13 residues. CDR1 SGHTA and CDR2 FQGNSA come from the germline V gene. With V trimmed by 7 bases and J by 8 bases, 9 bases remained unmatched. The whole variable domain, remainder taken from reference TRBV7-2 and TRBJ1-2, is GAGVSQSPSNKVTEKGKDVELRCDPISGHTALYWYRQSLGQGLEFLIYFQGNSAPDKSGLPSDRFSAERTGGSVSTLTIQRTQQEDSAVYLCASTTDRVRGYTFGSGTRLTVV.

The chain employs TRBV4-1 and TRBJ2-1; no definite D call. CDR1 and CDR2 from the germline V gene are MGHRA and YSYEKL. The V gene lost 0 bases and the J gene lost 1 base, with 7 bases spanning the gap. This CDR3 is 15 amino acids long. CDR3 amino acids: CASSQDGVSYNEQFF. In DNA form, the CDR3 reads TGCGCCAGCAGCCAAGACGGTGTTTCCTACAATGAGCAGTTCTTC.

This clone was picked up one time. The CDR3 sequence is CASSPPTGKGYEQYF. CDR3 nucleotide sequence: TGTGCCAGCTCACCACCTACGGGGAAAGGCTACGAGCAGTACTTC. The J gene is TRBJ2-7, the V gene TRBV18; D perhaps matches TRBD2 (5 bases). The CDR3 has 15 residues. V was clipped by 0 bases and J by 3 bases, with 12 bases between them. CDR1 is KGHSH and CDR2 is LQKENI in the germline V gene.

The rearrangement links TRBV10-3 to TRBJ1-2; 8 bases are a match to TRBD1. Germline values: CDR1 ENHRY, CDR2 SYGVKD. This CDR3 is built from 12 residues. V shed 4 bases, J shed 8 bases, and the junction held 3 bases outside the gene matches. The CDR3 DNA reads TGTGCCATCAGTGCGACAGGGGAGGGCTACACCTTC. Protein: CAISATGEGYTF.

This chain uses TRBV5-4 with TRBJ2-5, with D possibly TRBD1 on 6 matching bases. Germline V CDR1 and CDR2: SGHNT, YYREEE (reference sequence). Trimming took off 7 bases at V and 0 bases at J, with 10 bases between the two ends. The CDR3 consists of 13 residues. CDR3 in amino acids: CASEQGNQETQYF. The DNA of the CDR3 is TGTGCCAGCGAACAGGGCAACCAAGAGACCCAGTACTTC.

This chain joins TRBV7-9 and TRBJ1-2; 7 nucleotides line up with TRBD1. The germline gives CDR1 SEHNR, CDR2 FQNEAQ (reference sequence). With 5 bases clipped from V and 4 bases from J, the junction kept 7 bases outside the gene matches. The CDR3 is made up of 14 amino acids. As DNA, the CDR3 is TGTGCCAGCAGCCCATTACAGGGGTTCTATGGCTACACCTTC. Translated, it gives CASSPLQGFYGYTF.

This sequence joins TRBV18 and TRBJ2-1, with no clear D. The CDR3 runs 16 residues. Germline loops: CDR1 KGHSH, CDR2 LQKENI. Trimming stripped 0 bases from V and 0 bases from J, with 9 bases between. The CDR3 sequence: CASSPPSQSSYNEQFF. The CDR3 nucleotides read TGTGCCAGCTCACCACCTTCACAGAGCTCCTACAATGAGCAGTTCTTC.

The chain combines TRBV7-7 with TRBJ2-1; TRBD2 aligns across 7 bases. The CDR3 totals 15 residues. CDR1 and CDR2 (germline): SSHAT, FNYEAQ (reference sequence). After removal of 5 bases from V and 4 bases from J, the junction contained 8 bases not matched to a gene. CDR3 sequence reads: CASSQWGGRYNEQFF. In DNA, the CDR3 is TGTGCCAGCAGCCAGTGGGGGGGACGATACAATGAGCAGTTCTTC.